One and the same sample provided the 11 T cell receptor beta chains below, sequenced in a study of human T cells and chemical hapten exposure. Time point here: patch test 1, 2 weeks after DPC sensitization. The sample's treatment: therapeutic diphenylcyclopropenone sensitization with weekly scalp DPC. TCRdb ran MiXCR on the RACE reads and lists one entry per CDR3 protein. Among roughly 180,000 distinct CDR3 sequences, about 14% were seen once, and the ten largest hold less than 2%. The sequences come from whole blood, collected in connection with sensitization to the hapten diphenylcyclopropenone (DPC). The receptors stem from a woman in her twenties or thirties with alopecia areata. Some clones in this sample may be carry-over from other donors' samples.

The gene calls are TRBV7-9 and TRBJ2-3; D unclear. CDR3 size: 10 residues. The V gene's germline CDR1 is SEHNR and CDR2 FQNEAQ (reference sequence). V was shortened by 5 bases and J by 8 bases, with 5 bases between the two germline ends. CDR3 protein: CASSRGTQYF. In nucleotides, the CDR3 is TGTGCCAGCAGCCGTGGTACGCAGTATTTT.

The V call is TRBV20-1, the J call TRBJ2-5, with TRBD1 identical over 10 bases. The germline V gene encodes CDR1 DFQATT and CDR2 SNEGSKA (reference sequence). The junction had 4 bases not matched to a gene; V was cut back by 0 bases and J by 0 bases. This CDR3 has 16 residues. CDR3: CSARDRDRGHQETQYF. CDR3 in DNA: TGCAGTGCTAGAGATCGGGACAGGGGCCACCAAGAGACCCAGTACTTC.

This clonotype was detected ten times or more. The chain combines TRBV5-4 with TRBJ2-7; 7 nucleotides align to TRBD2. Trimming removed 1 base from V and 5 bases from J; junction bases left unmatched: 6. Per germline, CDR1 SGHNT and CDR2 YYREEE (reference sequence). The CDR3 contains 14 residues. CDR3 sequence: CASSLPIRGDEQYF. The CDR3 bases are TGTGCCAGCAGCTTGCCCATACGGGGGGACGAGCAGTACTTC.

The chain is built from TRBV5-1 and TRBJ2-3; 14 positions match TRBD2. Germline CDR1 and CDR2: SGHRS and YFSETQ. J was trimmed by 5 bases and V by 5 bases; bases with no gene match: 13. The CDR3 length is 18 residues. The CDR3 DNA reads TGCGCCAGCAGTAAGGGGCGCCGGGGACTAGCGGGAGTAGATACGCAGTATTTT. Residues: CASSKGRRGLAGVDTQYF.

This rearrangement joins TRBV4-2 to TRBJ2-1; TRBD2 aligns across 12 bases. The V and J ends lost 0 bases and 5 bases, in that order; junction bases with no gene match: 14. Germline V gene data show CDR1 as LGHNA and CDR2 as YNFKEQ. The CDR3 loop spans 20 amino acids. The CDR3 region is CASSQEIPSRPSGRDNEQFF. The CDR3 DNA reads TGTGCCAGCAGCCAAGAAATCCCTTCAAGGCCTAGCGGGAGGGACAATGAGCAGTTCTTC.

This clonotype was seen a few times. The gene calls are TRBV3-1 and TRBJ2-1, with D perhaps matching TRBD2 (5 bases). V was trimmed by 0 bases and J by 4 bases, leaving 10 bases between them. The CDR3 consists of 15 residues. The V gene's germline CDR1 is LGHDT and CDR2 YNNKEL (reference sequence). In DNA, the CDR3 is TGTGCCAGCAGCCAAGACTCGGGGAATTACAATGAGCAGTTCTTC. Protein product: CASSQDSGNYNEQFF.

CDR3 residues: CASSSGLNSYEQYF. The CDR3 DNA is TGTGCCAGCAGCTCCGGACTGAACTCCTACGAGCAGTACTTC. J is TRBJ2-7 and V is TRBV12-3 or TRBV12-4; D possibly corresponds to TRBD2 (5 bases). CDR3 length: 14 amino acids. The ends were cut back, 6 bases at V and 0 bases at J, with 12 bases in the middle.

J is TRBJ1-2 and V is TRBV12-3 or TRBV12-4, with a tentative D call TRBD1 (5 bases). Between the trimmed V and J ends, which lost 2 bases and 6 bases, there was a span of 13 bases. This CDR3 is 14 amino acids long. The CDR3 is CASSLWGRAHGYTF. The CDR3 nucleotides are TGTGCCAGCAGTTTATGGGGCAGGGCCCATGGCTACACCTTC.

Many counts were recorded for this clonotype. The rearrangement joins TRBV14 to TRBJ1-1; 9 nucleotides match TRBD1. Germline V lookup: CDR1 SGHDN, CDR2 FVKESK. The CDR3 has 15 amino acids. The trim removed 6 bases at V and 7 bases at J, leaving 12 bases unmatched. CDR3 DNA sequence: TGTGCCAGCAGTCAATTGGGACAGGGAGGTATTGAAGCTTTCTTT. Encoded protein: CASSQLGQGGIEAFF.

This clonotype was recorded many times. The chain joins TRBV18 to TRBJ2-5; D is possibly TRBD1 or TRBD2 (5 bases each). This CDR3 has 12 amino acids. Germline CDR1 KGHSH, CDR2 LQKENI. V was clipped by 6 bases and J by 4 bases, with 9 bases between them. In DNA form, the CDR3 reads TGTGCCAGCTCCCCAGGGAGAGAGACCCAGTACTTC. It encodes CASSPGRETQYF.

The chain has TRBV30 and TRBJ2-7; 7 bases line up with TRBD1. The trim removed 4 bases at V and 6 bases at J, leaving 3 bases unmatched. Germline CDR1 GTSNPN, CDR2 SVGIG (reference sequence). The CDR3 is 11 residues long. The CDR3 bases are TGTGCCTGGACAGGGGGTATCGAGCAGTACTTC. Translating gives CAWTGGIEQYF. Filled out from reference TRBV30 and TRBJ2-7, the complete variable domain reads SQTIHQWPATLVQPVGSPLSLECTVEGTSNPNLYWYRQAAGRGLQLLFYSVGIGQISSEVPQNLSASRPQDRQFILSSKKLLLSDSGFYLCAWTGGIEQYFGPGTRLTVT.